Listed below are T cell receptor beta chains from one sample, sequenced in a study of metastatic and nonmetastatic thyroid tumors. TCRdb re-called the PCR reads with MiXCR. This table has 27,000 or so clones, about 15% appearing once. The sequenced sample consisted of blood. These receptors came from a male donor with papillary thyroid cancer or a benign thyroid nodule (not recorded which). Some clones in this sample may be carry-over from other donors' samples. The CDR3 runs from the conserved cysteine through the conserved F or W. The D gene is left open where the match is weak. Not every row has a clone size; where given, it reads once, few, many or a size class.

DNA	CDR3	D	V	size	J
TGTGCCAGCAGCCCGGGCGGGGGGTTAGGCGAGACCCAGTACTTC	CASSPGGGLGETQYF	TRBD2	TRBV9	many	TRBJ2-5
TGTGCCAGCAGTGAAGCCTACAGCTCCTTC	CASSEAYSSF	-	TRBV6-1	-	TRBJ1-2
TGTGCCAGCAGTAACTCGACTAGCGTGGGGGATACGCAGTATTTT	CASSNSTSVGDTQYF	TRBD2	TRBV6-4	-	TRBJ2-3
TGCGCCAGCAGGCTAGCGGGGTTGTCGGGAACCCAGTACTTC	CASRLAGLSGTQYF	TRBD2	TRBV5-1	many	TRBJ2-5
TGTGCCAGCAGCCAAGTTTTAGGGGAGGGCACTGAAGCTTTCTTT	CASSQVLGEGTEAFF	-	TRBV4-2	many	TRBJ1-1
TGCAGCGGACAGGGGGCGGGCGGGTCCGAGCAGTACTTC	CSGQGAGGSEQYF	TRBD1	TRBV29-1	-	TRBJ2-7
TGTGCCTGGAGACCCCGGGACAGGGATGCTTCACCCCTCCACTTT	CAWRPRDRDASPLHF	TRBD1	TRBV30	many	TRBJ1-6
TGTGCCTGGAGTGTAAGGGACAGGGGTGAGACCCAGTACTTC	CAWSVRDRGETQYF	TRBD1	TRBV30	many	TRBJ2-5
TGTGCCAGCAGCTCGGACCCAGACTCTGGGGCCAACGTCCTGACTTTC	CASSSDPDSGANVLTF	-	TRBV5-4	many	TRBJ2-6
TGTGCCAGCAGGACTAGCTGTAATTACGAGCAGTACTTC	CASRTSCNYEQYF	TRBD2	TRBV6-2/TRBV6-3	-	TRBJ2-7
TGCAGTGCTAATAGCGGGGGAAATGAGCAGTTCTTC	CSANSGGNEQFF	TRBD2	TRBV20-1	-	TRBJ2-1
TGCGCCAGCAGCCAAGAGAGGGGTCGAGGGTACGAGCAGTACTTC	CASSQERGRGYEQYF	-	TRBV4-1	many	TRBJ2-7
TGTGCCAGCAGCTTAACGGGACAGTTCACAGATACGCAGTATTTT	CASSLTGQFTDTQYF	TRBD1	TRBV7-3	many	TRBJ2-3
TGTGCCTGGAGCCAGGGGGGGGGCACAGATACGCAGTATTTT	CAWSQGGGTDTQYF	-	TRBV30	many	TRBJ2-3
TGTGCCAGCACCCTGTTTTGCACGAGCACCGGGGAGCTGTTTTTT	CASTLFCTSTGELFF	-	TRBV7-9	once	TRBJ2-2
TGTGCCACCCCCTCCCGGGGACGGGGGGGCTACACCTTC	CATPSRGRGGYTF	-	TRBV28	many	TRBJ1-2
TGTGCCAGCAGCTTGGGGGGTAACACTGAAGCTTTCTTT	CASSLGGNTEAFF	-	TRBV5-6	many	TRBJ1-1
TGTGCCAGCAGTTGGACAGAAGAGACCCAGTACTTC	CASSWTEETQYF	-	TRBV2	many	TRBJ2-5
TGTGCCAGCAGTTACTCAGGAGGACAGCCTACTCTAAAGGGCTACACCTTC	CASSYSGGQPTLKGYTF	-	TRBV6-5	medium-sized	TRBJ1-2
TGTGCCTCACCAGGGTTTAGGGACATCCCTTACGAGCAGTACTTC	CASPGFRDIPYEQYF	-	TRBV24-1	many	TRBJ2-7
TGTGCCAGCAGCTTAGCTGAAGGGACAGGGTTCCACGAGCAGTACTTC	CASSLAEGTGFHEQYF	TRBD1	TRBV7-8	many	TRBJ2-7
TGTGCCAGCAGCCCAATGGTAGGGGCTGGAAACACGATATATTTT	CASSPMVGAGNTIYF	-	TRBV3-1	many	TRBJ1-3
TGTGCCAGCAGCTTAGGTGGGAAGGGCTACACCTTC	CASSLGGKGYTF	-	TRBV7-8	many	TRBJ1-2
TGTGCCAGTCTTGATGGGTTCTTC	CASLDGFF	-	TRBV7-3	-	TRBJ2-1
TGTGCCAGCAGTGAATCTGGGCTGAGGGGGACGGTACCCTACGAGCAGTACTTC	CASSESGLRGTVPYEQYF	-	TRBV6-1	medium-sized	TRBJ2-7
TGTGCCAGCAGCTTAGAAGGAGGCGCTTTCTTT	CASSLEGGAFF	-	TRBV11-2	many	TRBJ1-1
TGTGCCTGGCCTCCAATGGACAGCTACGAGCAGTACTTC	CAWPPMDSYEQYF	-	TRBV30	-	TRBJ2-7
TGCAGTGCTAGAGGGACTAGCGGAACCTACGAGCAGTACTTC	CSARGTSGTYEQYF	TRBD2	TRBV20-1	-	TRBJ2-7
TGTGCCAGCAGTGAGAGGCAGGGGGTAGGCTACACCTTC	CASSERQGVGYTF	TRBD1	TRBV6-1	few	TRBJ1-2
TGTGCCAGCAGTTACTCGGCCGGGAATCAGCCCCAGCATTTT	CASSYSAGNQPQHF	-	TRBV6-5	many	TRBJ1-5
TGTGCCAACAGCCCGACCAGGGATTTTGTTGGGGCCAACGTCCTGACTTTC	CANSPTRDFVGANVLTF	-	TRBV11-1	-	TRBJ2-6
TGTGCCAGCAGCTTTAAAGGTCACTCAGACGAGCAGTACTTC	CASSFKGHSDEQYF	-	TRBV5-6	many	TRBJ2-7
TGCGCCAGCAGCGGCGAATCGTATGGCTACACCTTC	CASSGESYGYTF	-	TRBV5-1	many	TRBJ1-2
TGTGCCAGCAGAGGACAGGGGGACTATGGCTACACCTTC	CASRGQGDYGYTF	TRBD1	TRBV3-1	many	TRBJ1-2
TGTGCCAGCAGCCAAGTGGATTATGGCTACACCTTC	CASSQVDYGYTF	-	TRBV3-1	many	TRBJ1-2
TGTGCCAGCAGTGACAGGGTGGGGAATACTGAAGCTTTCTTT	CASSDRVGNTEAFF	-	TRBV2	many	TRBJ1-1
TGTGCCAGCAGCCAAGGGAGGGACGTTGACAATGATCAGTCCTTC	CASSQGRDVDNDQSF	-	TRBV4-2	-	TRBJ2-1
TGCAGTGCTAGGCCTCCCTGGGGAGATACGCAGTATTTT	CSARPPWGDTQYF	-	TRBV20-1	many	TRBJ2-3
TGTGCCACCATTTACGCGGGGGCTTTTGGCTACACCTTC	CATIYAGAFGYTF	-	TRBV28	many	TRBJ1-2
TGCAGTGCTAGAGAGGCAACCTACGAGCAGTACTTC	CSAREATYEQYF	-	TRBV20-1	many	TRBJ2-7
TGTGCCAGCAGTTACTCTCTCAATGAGCAGTTCTTC	CASSYSLNEQFF	-	TRBV6-5	many	TRBJ2-1
TGCGCCAGCAGCCGAGGGGGCGAGCAGTACTTC	CASSRGGEQYF	-	TRBV4-1	many	TRBJ2-7
TGTGCCAGCAGTGACGGTCCGGACACAGATACGCAGTATTTT	CASSDGPDTDTQYF	-	TRBV6-4	-	TRBJ2-3
TGCAGTGCTAGAGATCGGGGGGGGCCTACCGGGGAGCTGTTTTTT	CSARDRGGPTGELFF	TRBD2	TRBV20-1	many	TRBJ2-2
TGTGCTAGTGGTTTGGGGGGGGCTCGTTCACCCCTCCACTTT	CASGLGGARSPLHF	-	TRBV12-5	many	TRBJ1-6
TGTGCCAGCAGTTTAAGGGACACGGGCAATGAGCAGTTCTTC	CASSLRDTGNEQFF	-	TRBV27	many	TRBJ2-1
TGTGCCAGCAGTCAGACCGGGACAGGGATCTCTTCACCCCTCCACTTT	CASSQTGTGISSPLHF	TRBD1	TRBV6-1	-	TRBJ1-6
TGTGCCAGCAGTCGTCGACTCGGGGGAAATCAGCCCCAGCATTTT	CASSRRLGGNQPQHF	-	TRBV12-3/TRBV12-4	many	TRBJ1-5
TGCAGTGCTAGAGGTGACTTCGACACCGGGGAGCTGTTTTTT	CSARGDFDTGELFF	-	TRBV20-1	medium-sized	TRBJ2-2
TGCGCCAGCAGCCCCCGAGAGTTGGGACAGGGCGTTTACGAGCAGTACTTC	CASSPRELGQGVYEQYF	TRBD1	TRBV4-1	many	TRBJ2-7
TGCAGTGCTAGAGCCACAGGGGCGGAATACGAGCAGTACTTC	CSARATGAEYEQYF	TRBD1	TRBV20-1	medium-sized	TRBJ2-7
TGTGCCAGCAGTTTACTAGCAACCCAGCCCAGGAGCTCCTACGAGCAGTACTTC	CASSLLATQPRSSYEQYF	-	TRBV28	medium-sized	TRBJ2-7
TGCAGTGCTAGAGAAAGTAAGGGGGGGCCTCGAGAGACCCAGTACTTC	CSARESKGGPRETQYF	-	TRBV20-1	many	TRBJ2-5
TGTGCCTGGAAGGGACAGGGTTTTTCACCCCTCCACTTT	CAWKGQGFSPLHF	TRBD1	TRBV30	medium-sized	TRBJ1-6
TGTGCCAGTAGTATAGGAGGGGGTCGAAACGAGCAGTACTTC	CASSIGGGRNEQYF	-	TRBV19	many	TRBJ2-7
TGTGCCAGCAGCTTGGGGGGGGGCGAGCAGTACTTC	CASSLGGGEQYF	TRBD2	TRBV5-4	many	TRBJ2-7
TGTGCCAGCAGTGAGGCACTGGCGGGCTATGGCTACACCTTC	CASSEALAGYGYTF	-	TRBV2	many	TRBJ1-2
TGTGCCAGCAGCATTAGGGCTACAGCATTATACGAGCAGTACTTC	CASSIRATALYEQYF	-	TRBV6-2/TRBV6-3	few	TRBJ2-7
TGTGCCAGCAGTCAGAGACTAGCGGGTACGATAGATACGCAGTATTTT	CASSQRLAGTIDTQYF	TRBD2	TRBV12-3/TRBV12-4	many	TRBJ2-3
TGTGCCAGCAGCTCGTCCCGGGACCCAGGCTACACCTTC	CASSSSRDPGYTF	-	TRBV13	many	TRBJ1-2